This T cell receptor beta chain appears in the sequencing data of a study of T cells in Graves' hyperthyroidism and ophthalmopathy. Overall study: The initial diagnosis was the point when peripheral blood was collected, ahead of any treatment.

The study excluded patients with uncontrolled infection, other autoimmune disease, pregnancy or lactation. Thyroid ultrasound, orbital computed tomography, clinical symptoms, and serum thyroxine and TRAb underpinned diagnoses. Study results and caveats: Ophthalmopathy was predicted by the model a median of roughly 6.6 months ahead of onset.

TCR beta CDR3 sequences were amplified from RNA transcripts. During a first-round RT-PCR of the TCR CDR3, the HTBI primer set was used. MiXCR, run by TCRdb on the multiplex PCR reads, gives a single entry per CDR3 protein. The repertoire holds about 640,000 distinct CDR3 sequences, with roughly 20% as singletons. A remark on this clonotype: Its target is unknown.

This sequence originates from a young man with Graves' ophthalmopathy. The sample consisted of blood.

The CDR3 reads CIRGSTGELFF. The DNA of the CDR3 is TGCATACGTGGGTCCACCGGGGAGCTGTTTTTT. V and J are TRBV20-1 and TRBJ2-2; no firm D call. Germline CDR1 and CDR2: DFQATT and SNEGSKA (reference sequence). The CDR3 totals 11 residues.